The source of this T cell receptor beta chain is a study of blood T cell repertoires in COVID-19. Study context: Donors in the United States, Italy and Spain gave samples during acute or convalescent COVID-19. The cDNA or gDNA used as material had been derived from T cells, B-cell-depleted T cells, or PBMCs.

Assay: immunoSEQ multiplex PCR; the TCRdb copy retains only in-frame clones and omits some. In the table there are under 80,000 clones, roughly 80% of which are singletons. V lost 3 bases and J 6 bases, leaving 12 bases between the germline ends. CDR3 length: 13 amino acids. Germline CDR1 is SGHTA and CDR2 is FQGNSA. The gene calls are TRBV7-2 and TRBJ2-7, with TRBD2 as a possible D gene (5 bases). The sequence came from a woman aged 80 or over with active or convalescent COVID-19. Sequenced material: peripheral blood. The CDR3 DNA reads TGTGCCAGCAGCTTTTTCGGGGTCCTCGAGCAGTACTTC. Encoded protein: CASSFFGVLEQYF. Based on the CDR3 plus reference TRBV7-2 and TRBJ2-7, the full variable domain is GAGVSQSPSNKVTEKGKDVELRCDPISGHTALYWYRQSLGQGLEFLIYFQGNSAPDKSGLPSDRFSAERTGGSVSTLTIQRTQQEDSAVYLCASSFFGVLEQYFGPGTRLTVT.